In its sample, the clone carrying this TCR beta chain was seen many times. The antigen is not known. Trimming removed 6 bases from V and 2 bases from J, with 13 bases in between. The CDR3 sequence is 14 residues long. The sample is drawn from a study of Graves' ophthalmopathy and Graves' hyperthyroidism. Scientists amplified the TCR beta CDR3 regions from RNA transcripts. HTBI primers primed a first-round RT-PCR, and a second-round multiplex PCR followed. Via MiXCR, TCRdb re-called the multiplex PCR reads, giving one row per CDR3 protein. The sample holds fewer than 250,000 distinct CDR3 sequences, under 30% seen once. The study's findings and limits: In blood appeared most of the expanded thyroid clonotypes whose frequency exceeded 0.001.

Certain patients, namely those with other autoimmune diseases, uncontrolled infections, pregnancy or lactation, were excluded. The source of the PBMCs was over 8.5 ml of fresh peripheral blood. Sequencing was done on a sample of peripheral blood. The TCR was taken from a man aged 50 to 59 with Graves' ophthalmopathy. The chain recombines TRBV12-3 or TRBV12-4 with TRBJ2-5, with D uncertain. Written as DNA, the CDR3 is TGTGCCAGCAGCAACGGTGGTTCGCAAGAGACCCAGTACTTC. Translating gives CASSNGGSQETQYF.